The 27 T cell receptor beta chains below come from one sample, sequenced in a study of OX40 agonist ivuxolimab in advanced cancers. Assay: immunoSEQ multiplex PCR; the TCRdb copy retains only in-frame clones and omits some. The repertoire holds under 60,000 clones, 85% to 90% seen once, with roughly 30% in the top ten. The source material was CD4+ or CD8+ T cells sorted from blood, sampled in a trial of the OX40 agonist ivuxolimab. The receptors originated from an adult with an advanced solid tumor such as melanoma, head and neck, liver or kidney cancer.

V usage is TRBV11-2 and J usage is TRBJ2-1; 10 bases fit TRBD2. The CDR3 sequence is 18 residues long. Trimming removed 2 bases from V and 9 bases from J; junction bases left unmatched: 16. CDR1 is SGHAT and CDR2 is FQNNGV in the germline V gene. CDR3 coding DNA: TGTGCCAGCAGCTTACTTGCCATGGCGGCTAGCGGGAGAGGTGAGCAGTTCTTC. Amino acids: CASSLLAMAASGRGEQFF.

To note about this clone: The sample carries other DNA sequences with the same CDR3. The chain has TRBV19 and TRBJ2-7; the match to TRBD2 covers 8 bases. This CDR3 has 14 residues. Germline V gene data show CDR1 as LNHDA and CDR2 as SQIVND (reference sequence). V dropped 3 bases and J dropped 1; count of bases not matched to a gene: 2. Written as DNA, the CDR3 is TGTGCCAGTAGTATCACTAGCGGATCCTACGAGCAGTACTTC. Translating gives CASSITSGSYEQYF.

V is TRBV27 and J is TRBJ2-7; D gene uncertain. V lost 5 bases to trimming and J lost 3 bases, with 14 bases between them. Germline V gene data show CDR1 as MNHEY and CDR2 as SMNVEV (reference sequence). This CDR3 comprises 14 residues. The CDR3 reads CASSLTGPGYEQYF. CDR3 coding DNA: TGTGCCAGCAGTCTCACCGGACCGGGCTACGAGCAGTACTTC.

This chain connects TRBV28 to TRBJ2-1; 14 bases align to TRBD2. This CDR3 has 19 residues. The germline gives CDR1 MDHEN, CDR2 SYDVKM. With V trimmed by 5 bases and J by 2 bases, 11 bases remained unmatched. This CDR3 reads CASSLTGTSGSRPYNEQFF. The CDR3 nucleotides read TGTGCCAGCAGTCTAACCGGGACTAGCGGGAGTCGGCCCTACAATGAGCAGTTCTTC.

The rearrangement joins TRBV28 to TRBJ1-5; D gene ambiguous. Germline V lookup: CDR1 MDHEN, CDR2 SYDVKM. Deletions cut 7 bases from V and 4 bases from J, with 23 bases between. The CDR3 spans 17 residues. In nucleotides, the CDR3 is TGTGCCAGCATTTCCCATCGGGCAATTGAACGGAATCAGCCCCAGCATTTT. Its translation: CASISHRAIERNQPQHF.

J is TRBJ1-5 and V is TRBV4-2; the D is unclear. The CDR3 is 17 residues long. CDR1 LGHNA and CDR2 YNFKEQ come from the germline V gene. V lost 3 bases and J lost 1, with 16 bases in between. DNA of the CDR3: TGTGCCAGCAGCCACCAAGAGTCCGGGCCAAGCAATCAGCCCCAGCATTTT. This codes for CASSHQESGPSNQPQHF.

The genes are TRBV9 and TRBJ2-1; possibly TRBD1 for D (6 bases). The V end was cut by 2 bases, the J end by 5 bases, with 8 bases between. The germline V gene encodes CDR1 SGDLS and CDR2 YYNGEE. The CDR3 is made up of 13 amino acids. This chain's CDR3 is CASSVGGHNEQFF. The CDR3 region has the DNA TGTGCCAGCAGCGTTGGGGGCCACAATGAGCAGTTCTTC.

J is TRBJ2-7 and V is TRBV2; no clear D gene. The CDR3 extends over 13 amino acids. Trimming removed 3 bases at V and 0 bases at J, with 6 bases between. The germline V gene encodes CDR1 SNHLY and CDR2 FYNNEI. The chain's CDR3 is CASSDGRSYEQYF. The DNA of the CDR3 is TGTGCCAGCAGTGATGGCCGCTCCTACGAGCAGTACTTC.

The chain carries TRBV19 and TRBJ1-1, with 8 positions matching TRBD1. The CDR3 has 12 residues. The germline V gene encodes CDR1 LNHDA and CDR2 SQIVND (reference sequence). Trimming took 9 bases from V and 5 from J; bases not matched to a gene: 5. The CDR3 DNA reads TGTGCCAGCTCCCAGGGGGCGACTGAAGCTTTCTTT. Translated: CASSQGATEAFF.

The V gene is TRBV7-9, the J gene TRBJ2-1; no definite D call. Between the trimmed V and J ends, which lost 6 bases and 3 bases, there was a span of 3 bases. The CDR3 length is 11 residues. Germline CDR1 reads SEHNR; CDR2 reads FQNEAQ (reference sequence). The CDR3 reads CASRFYNEQFF. In DNA form, the CDR3 reads TGTGCCAGCAGATTCTACAATGAGCAGTTCTTC. Full variable domain (missing parts from reference TRBV7-9 and TRBJ2-1): DTGVSQNPRHKITKRGQNVTFRCDPISEHNRLYWYRQTLGQGPEFLTYFQNEAQLEKSRLLSDRFSAERPKGSFSTLEIQRTEQGDSAMYLCASRFYNEQFFGPGTRLTVL.

CDR3 sequence reads: CASSPGTAYNEQFF. The CDR3 DNA follows: TGTGCCAGCAGTCCCGGGACAGCCTACAATGAGCAGTTCTTC. V usage is TRBV6-6 and J usage is TRBJ2-1; 7 bases fit TRBD1. V was clipped by 5 bases and J by 2 bases; unmatched bases: 3. Germline V gene data show CDR1 as MNHNY and CDR2 as SVGAGI (reference sequence). The CDR3 length is 14 residues.

The chain has TRBV6-4 and TRBJ2-1; the match to TRBD2 covers 8 bases. The CDR3 is made up of 16 amino acids. V gave up 2 bases and J gave up 8 bases; unmatched junction bases: 11. Germline V gene data show CDR1 as MRHNA and CDR2 as SNTAGT. CDR3 nucleotides: TGTGCCAGCAGTGACACTATCGGGACTAGTCTCTATGAGCAGTTCTTC. It yields the protein CASSDTIGTSLYEQFF.

The genes are TRBV10-3 and TRBJ2-7; D possibly corresponds to TRBD2 (6 bases). CDR1 is ENHRY, CDR2 SYGVKD, per germline. V lost 4 bases and J lost 1, with 11 bases in between. CDR3 length: 14 amino acids. This CDR3 reads CAISGDGGSYEQYF. The CDR3, as DNA: TGTGCCATCAGTGGGGACGGGGGATCCTACGAGCAGTACTTC.

The chain joins TRBV19 to TRBJ1-1; D unclear. The CDR3 runs 18 residues. Germline CDR1 LNHDA, CDR2 SQIVND (reference sequence). V lost 1 base and J 0 bases, leaving 18 bases between the germline ends. The CDR3 region is CASSIATPTQFMNTEAFF. CDR3 DNA sequence: TGTGCCAGTAGTATAGCGACCCCGACACAATTCATGAACACTGAAGCTTTCTTT.

The table lists this clone with a count of one. The CDR3 region is CASSQGDRVGYTF. The CDR3 DNA follows: TGTGCCAGCAGCCAAGGGGACAGGGTAGGCTACACCTTC. This chain links TRBV16 with TRBJ1-2; 9 bases match TRBD1. Germline CDR1 and CDR2: KGHSY and FQNENV. V trimming: 2 bases; J trimming: 8 bases; junction bases outside the gene matches: 3. The CDR3 extends over 13 amino acids.

The chain has TRBV19 and TRBJ2-1, with 8 bases that match TRBD1. The CDR3 runs to 14 residues. CDR1 is LNHDA and CDR2 is SQIVND in the germline V gene (reference sequence). The J segment lost 7 bases and the V segment lost 7 bases, leaving 9 bases of the junction unmatched. The CDR3: CASTLGRGQNEQFF. CDR3 in DNA: TGTGCCAGTACCCTAGGCAGGGGGCAGAATGAGCAGTTCTTC.

The chain employs TRBV7-9 and TRBJ2-5; 9 positions agree with TRBD2. Germline-derived CDR1 and CDR2 are SEHNR and FQNEAQ (reference sequence). This CDR3 is built from 14 residues. The V gene end was trimmed by 6 bases and the J gene end by 4 bases; junction bases not matched to a gene: 6. DNA for the CDR3: TGTGCCAGCAGAGCCGGGACTAGCTCAGAGACCCAGTACTTC. Residues: CASRAGTSSETQYF. The variable domain in full, completed from reference TRBV7-9 and TRBJ2-5, reads DTGVSQNPRHKITKRGQNVTFRCDPISEHNRLYWYRQTLGQGPEFLTYFQNEAQLEKSRLLSDRFSAERPKGSFSTLEIQRTEQGDSAMYLCASRAGTSSETQYFGPGTRLLVL.

The chain is built from TRBV19 and TRBJ1-1; a weak D match, TRBD1 (5 bases). The germline gives CDR1 LNHDA, CDR2 SQIVND (reference sequence). Between the trimmed V and J ends, which lost 1 base and 3 bases, there was a span of 12 bases. The CDR3 runs to 15 residues. CDR3 DNA: TGTGCCAGTAGTATAGTCGGAGGGGCGTACACTGAAGCTTTCTTT. It translates to CASSIVGGAYTEAFF. The complete variable domain, with remaining parts taken from reference TRBV19 and TRBJ1-1, reads DGGITQSPKYLFRKEGQNVTLSCEQNLNHDAMYWYRQDPGQGLRLIYYSQIVNDFQKGDIAEGYSVSREKKESFPLTVTSAQKNPTAFYLCASSIVGGAYTEAFFGQGTRLTVV.

The chain recombines TRBV10-1 with TRBJ1-5; D gene uncertain. Trimming pared 6 bases from V and 3 bases from J, leaving 18 bases between. The germline V gene encodes CDR1 WNHNN and CDR2 SYGVQD (reference sequence). This CDR3 comprises 16 residues. The CDR3 sequence is CASRDQETPHNQPQHF. The CDR3 DNA is TGCGCCAGCAGAGATCAGGAGACTCCCCACAATCAGCCCCAGCATTTT.

This clone appeared a single time. The chain is built from TRBV27 and TRBJ2-7; 10 bases align to TRBD1. The CDR3 covers 14 residues. Unmatched junction bases numbered 5, after V lost 3 bases and J lost 6 bases. Germline lookup yields CDR1 MNHEY and CDR2 SMNVEV (reference sequence). The CDR3: CASSLGTGAAEQYF. DNA of the CDR3: TGTGCCAGCAGTTTGGGGACAGGGGCGGCCGAGCAGTACTTC.

The J gene is TRBJ1-1, the V gene TRBV10-1; D is undetermined. Trimming left V 2 bases short and J 7 bases short, with 11 bases between. The CDR3 length is 13 residues. Germline-derived CDR1 and CDR2 are WNHNN and SYGVQD (reference sequence). CDR3 region: CASSETAGSEAFF. Here the CDR3 DNA reads TGCGCCAGCAGTGAGACCGCCGGGAGTGAAGCTTTCTTT.

This chain links TRBV6-4 with TRBJ2-1; D is undetermined. V lost 0 bases and J 4 bases, leaving 4 bases between the germline ends. The CDR3 has 13 residues. Germline V gives CDR1 MRHNA, CDR2 SNTAGT. The CDR3 loop reads CASSDSAYNEQFF. CDR3 DNA sequence: TGTGCCAGCAGTGACTCCGCTTACAATGAGCAGTTCTTC.

The rearrangement joins TRBV28 to TRBJ1-2; D remains ambiguous. The germline V gene encodes CDR1 MDHEN and CDR2 SYDVKM. Deletions cut 4 bases from V and 5 bases from J, with 14 bases between. The CDR3 has 14 residues. The CDR3 nucleotides are TGTGCCAGCAGTTACCCTGGTGGATATTATGGCTACACCTTC. Protein: CASSYPGGYYGYTF.

The chain links TRBV7-3 to TRBJ2-1; D gene uncertain. V dropped 5 bases and J dropped 0 bases, with 8 bases sitting between them. Germline loops: CDR1 SGHTA, CDR2 FQGTGA. The CDR3 loop spans 14 amino acids. The CDR3 protein is CASSETDSYNEQFF. DNA for the CDR3: TGTGCCAGCAGCGAGACTGACTCCTACAATGAGCAGTTCTTC. The complete variable domain, with remaining parts taken from reference TRBV7-3 and TRBJ2-1, reads GAGVSQTPSNKVTEKGKYVELRCDPISGHTALYWYRQSLGQGPEFLIYFQGTGAADDSGLPNDRFFAVRPEGSVSTLKIQRTERGDSAVYLCASSETDSYNEQFFGPGTRLTVL.

The chain combines TRBV15 with TRBJ2-1; TRBD2 might be the D (5 bases). CDR3 length: 15 amino acids. Germline V lookup: CDR1 LNHNV, CDR2 YYDKDF (reference sequence). Trimming removed 6 bases from V and 0 bases from J, with 12 bases in between. CDR3 DNA sequence: TGTGCCACCAGAGCGGAACTCAGCTCCTACAATGAGCAGTTCTTC. This translates into CATRAELSSYNEQFF.

Only a few counts were recorded for this clone. This chain connects TRBV15 to TRBJ1-6; TRBD1 is a possible D gene (5 bases). Looked up from germline, CDR1 is LNHNV and CDR2 is YYDKDF (reference sequence). This CDR3 contains 17 residues. Trimming cost V 0 bases and J 5 bases, with 14 bases left between them. In nucleotides, the CDR3 is TGTGCCACCAGCAGAGACCTCCCCGGACAAAATAATTCACCCCTCCACTTT. This sequence encodes CATSRDLPGQNNSPLHF.

A few counts support this clone. J is TRBJ2-5 and V is TRBV5-1; no definite D call. The CDR3 has 14 residues. Germline loops: CDR1 SGHRS, CDR2 YFSETQ. V was trimmed by 0 bases and J by 5 bases, leaving 11 bases between them. CDR3: CASSLGPEQETQYF. The CDR3 coding sequence is TGCGCCAGCAGCTTGGGGCCGGAGCAGGAGACCCAGTACTTC.